These 24 T cell receptor beta chains came from one sample sequenced in a study of shared clonotypes between healthy human individuals. Data came from immunoSEQ multiplex PCR; TCRdb stores just in-frame clones and leaves some out. Found here are approximately 440,000 clones, 60% to 80% of them singletons; the top ten hold 12%. Sequenced: PBMCs. The receptors were sampled from a woman in her 40s in good health. Some clones in this sample may be carry-over from other donors' samples.

This clone was seen once. The same CDR3 also results from other DNA sequences found in this sample. The chain carries TRBV21-1 and TRBJ1-1. TRBV21-1 is a pseudogene segment. This CDR3 spans 14 amino acids. The CDR3 nucleotides read TGTGCCAGCAGTTGCTACACAATTCGCACTGAAGCTTTCTTT. It translates to CASSCYTIRTEAFF.

The chain is built from TRBV7-9 and TRBJ1-4; D not resolved. CDR3 length equals 18 residues. With 3 bases removed from V and 0 bases from J, the gap between germline ends came to 17 bases. Germline V gene data show CDR1 as SEHNR and CDR2 as FQNEAQ (reference sequence). The chain's CDR3 is CASSLVVGSYATNEKLFF. In nucleotides, the CDR3 is TGTGCCAGCAGCTTGGTGGTAGGCAGCTATGCAACTAATGAAAAACTGTTTTTT.

A remark on this clone: This sequence is one base from a far larger clone and is likely a read error. The chain combines TRBV4-1 with TRBJ1-4; perhaps TRBD1 as D (5 bases). Germline CDR1 MGHRA, CDR2 YSYEKL. This CDR3 is 15 amino acids long. In DNA form, the CDR3 reads TGCGCCAGCAGCCAACAGGAGGGGAGTAATGAAAGACTGTTTTTT. It yields the protein CASSQQEGSNERLFF.

V usage is TRBV29-1 and J usage is TRBJ2-7; weak D call: TRBD2 (7 bases). V was clipped by 4 bases and J by 1 base, with 14 bases between them. The length of the CDR3 is 14 residues. Germline V CDR1 and CDR2: SQVTM, ANQGSEA. The CDR3 DNA reads as TGCAGCGTTGTTGGGGGGGACAAGTCCTACGAGCAGTACTTC. This sequence encodes CSVVGGDKSYEQYF.

For this clone: Given a far larger clone just one base away, this is likely a sequencing read error. The sample carries other DNA sequences with the same CDR3. The chain links TRBV30 to TRBJ1-5; D is perhaps TRBD1 (5 bases). Germline CDR1 GTSNPN, CDR2 SVGIG (reference sequence). The CDR3 consists of 16 residues. The V end was cut by 0 bases, the J end by 0 bases, with 12 bases between. CDR3 DNA: TGTGCCTGGAGTGTGGGGGGTGACTATAGCAATCAGCCCCAGCATTTT. Translated, it gives CAWSVGGDYSNQPQHF.

This rearrangement joins TRBV18 to TRBJ2-7; 7 bases fit TRBD2. Germline trimming cut 2 bases from V and 3 bases from J; bases unmatched to any gene: 4. The CDR3 covers 14 residues. Germline CDR1 reads KGHSH; CDR2 reads LQKENI. CDR3: CASSPSGRSYEQYF. CDR3 nucleotides: TGTGCCAGCTCACCATCCGGGAGGAGCTACGAGCAGTACTTC.

The V and J genes are TRBV18 and TRBJ1-3; D not resolved. This CDR3 comprises 16 residues. The germline gives CDR1 KGHSH, CDR2 LQKENI. V dropped 3 bases and J dropped 1 base, with 13 bases sitting between them. The CDR3 region is CASSPNVGRSGNTIYF. In nucleotides, the CDR3 is TGTGCCAGCTCACCGAACGTAGGGCGGTCTGGAAACACCATATATTTT.

A word on this clone: A far larger clone is a single base away, which makes a read error likely. This chain links TRBV30 with TRBJ2-1, with TRBD2 matching over 9 bases. Germline assignment: CDR1 GTSNPN and CDR2 SVGIG (reference sequence). The CDR3 has 18 residues. V was pared by 1 base and J by 2 bases, with 12 bases of the junction left unmatched. For the CDR3, the DNA is TGTGCCTGGAGTGGGACCAGTGAGCGGGGGGCCCCCTACAATGAGCAGTTCTTC. Its translation is CAWSGTSERGAPYNEQFF.

On this clone itself: The identical CDR3 is also encoded by other nucleotide sequences in the sample. This rearrangement joins TRBV19 to TRBJ1-5; TRBD1 aligns across 7 bases. The V and J ends lost 6 bases and 2 bases, in that order; junction bases with no gene match: 4. Looked up from germline, CDR1 is LNHDA and CDR2 is SQIVND (reference sequence). The length of the CDR3 is 14 residues. The CDR3 loop is CASSPTGGNQPQHF. CDR3 nucleotides: TGTGCCAGTAGCCCAACAGGGGGCAATCAGCCCCAGCATTTT.

This rearrangement joins TRBV27 to TRBJ2-3, with 14 bases that match TRBD2. This CDR3 spans 18 amino acids. The germline V gene encodes CDR1 MNHEY and CDR2 SMNVEV (reference sequence). V lost 5 bases to trimming and J lost 5 bases; unmatched junction nucleotides: 12. The CDR3 sequence is CASSTRDGLAGGVDTQYF. As DNA, the CDR3 is TGTGCCAGCAGTACCAGGGATGGACTAGCGGGAGGAGTAGATACGCAGTATTTT.

The gene calls are TRBV6-6 and TRBJ2-5; D uncertain. CDR1 MNHNY and CDR2 SVGAGI come from the germline V gene (reference sequence). Deletions cut 0 bases from V and 5 bases from J, with 10 bases between. The CDR3 sequence is 14 residues long. This chain's CDR3 is CASSYSPTIETQYF. In DNA, the CDR3 is TGTGCCAGCAGTTACTCCCCTACAATTGAGACCCAGTACTTC.

The rearrangement uses TRBV5-1 and TRBJ1-3; D gene uncertain. The germline gives CDR1 SGHRS, CDR2 YFSETQ. The V gene lost 0 bases and the J gene lost 8 bases, with 15 bases spanning the gap. The CDR3 loop spans 15 amino acids. The CDR3 DNA is TGCGCCAGCAGCTTGGACGGCACGGACGTGGACACCATATATTTT. It specifies CASSLDGTDVDTIYF.

V gene TRBV7-9 combines with J gene TRBJ2-6; D possibly corresponds to TRBD2 (7 bases). The germline V gene encodes CDR1 SEHNR and CDR2 FQNEAQ (reference sequence). There are 16 residues in the CDR3. The V and J ends lost 7 bases and 4 bases respectively, with 17 bases between them. DNA of the CDR3: TGTGCCAGCACCCCCGCCGGGGGGCCGGGGGCCAACGTCCTGACTTTC. Translation: CASTPAGGPGANVLTF.

As regards this clone: With a far larger clone one base away, a read error is the likely cause. The genes are TRBV7-3 and TRBJ2-2; D is undetermined. Germline-derived CDR1 and CDR2 are SGHTA and FQGTGA. There are 14 residues in the CDR3. The CDR3 DNA sequence: TGTGCCAGCAACTTACCTAGGCACACCGGGGAGCTGTTTTTT. It codes for CASNLPRHTGELFF. The entire variable domain, with the rest obtained from reference TRBV7-3 and TRBJ2-2, is as follows: GAGVSQTPSNKVTEKGKYVELRCDPISGHTALYWYRQSLGQGPEFLIYFQGTGAADDSGLPNDRFFAVRPEGSVSTLKIQRTERGDSAVYLCASNLPRHTGELFFGEGSRLTVL.

This chain joins TRBV6-1 and TRBJ2-1, with TRBD1 matching over 9 bases. The CDR3 totals 16 residues. Germline lookup yields CDR1 MNHNS and CDR2 SASEGT. Trimming at V came to 0 bases and at J to 5 bases, leaving 5 bases not matched to a gene. CDR3 sequence: CASSEAEGQGNNEQFF. As DNA, the CDR3 is TGTGCCAGCAGTGAAGCGGAGGGACAGGGTAACAATGAGCAGTTCTTC.

The chain employs TRBV9 and TRBJ1-2, with 9 bases that match TRBD1. The CDR3 sequence is 14 residues long. The germline V gene encodes CDR1 SGDLS and CDR2 YYNGEE. The junction had 8 bases not matched to a gene; V was cut back by 4 bases and J by 7 bases. The CDR3 sequence is CASSLRDRDGGYTF. The CDR3 coding sequence is TGTGCCAGCAGCCTGCGGGACAGGGACGGTGGCTACACCTTC.

A word on this clone: A far more abundant clone sits one base away, making this likely a read error. The CDR3 protein is CAWNVLGFEAFF. CDR3 coding DNA: TGTGCCTGGAATGTACTGGGGTTTGAAGCTTTCTTT. The chain employs TRBV30 and TRBJ1-1; D not resolved. Germline values: CDR1 GTSNPN, CDR2 SVGIG (reference sequence). This CDR3 is built from 12 residues. Trimming left V 4 bases short and J 7 bases short, with 13 bases between.

The chain couples TRBV9 to TRBJ1-4; D unresolved. The CDR3 loop spans 16 amino acids. Germline values: CDR1 SGDLS, CDR2 YYNGEE. V lost 0 bases to trimming and J lost 0 bases, with 9 bases between them. DNA for the CDR3: TGTGCCAGCAGCGTAGCCGTGGGGACAACTAATGAAAAACTGTTTTTT. Amino acids: CASSVAVGTTNEKLFF.

The rearrangement links TRBV2 to TRBJ1-1, with D uncertain. Per germline, CDR1 SNHLY and CDR2 FYNNEI. The V and J ends lost 4 bases and 8 bases respectively, with 17 bases between them. CDR3 size: 14 residues. The CDR3 nucleotides are TGTGCCAGCAGTGTGGGTCTTCTCCCCCCCGAAGCTTTCTTT. It codes for CASSVGLLPPEAFF.

Turning to this clone: With a much larger clone just one base away, this may be a read error. The missing conserved phenylalanine or tryptophan at the end of this CDR3 makes a read error likely. The chain joins TRBV7-3 to TRBJ1-5, with D tentatively TRBD1 (6 bases). The CDR3 contains 15 residues. V was shortened by 4 bases and J by 5 bases, with 15 bases between the two germline ends. Germline CDR1 is SGHTA and CDR2 is FQGTGA. The CDR3 DNA follows: TGTGCCAGCAGCTCGAACGGGGGGCGCGATCAGCCCCAGCATCTT. It translates to CASSSNGGRDQPQHL.

The chain uses TRBV27 and TRBJ2-5, with TRBD2 matching 10 bases. Per germline, CDR1 MNHEY and CDR2 SMNVEV (reference sequence). With 3 bases clipped from V and 5 bases from J, the junction kept 12 bases outside the gene matches. This CDR3 has 17 residues. DNA for the CDR3: TGTGCCAGCAGTTTGGCGTTTAGCGGGAGGATTTCGGAGACCCAGTACTTC. Its translation is CASSLAFSGRISETQYF.

The rearrangement uses TRBV18 and TRBJ1-4; 8 bases align to TRBD1. This CDR3 has 14 amino acids. Germline values: CDR1 KGHSH, CDR2 LQKENI. V trimming: 2 bases; J trimming: 7 bases; junction bases outside the gene matches: 3. CDR3 region: CASSPGQGFEKLFF. In DNA, the CDR3 is TGTGCCAGCTCACCAGGACAGGGATTTGAAAAACTGTTTTTT.

The chain recombines TRBV4-2 with TRBJ2-3; D is perhaps TRBD1 or TRBD2 (5 bases each). Deletions cut 1 base from V and 6 bases from J, with 11 bases between. Germline CDR1 LGHNA, CDR2 YNFKEQ. The CDR3 is 14 residues long. The CDR3 nucleotides read TGTGCCAGCAGCCAAGCCTCATGGGGGGATACGCAGTATTTT. This codes for CASSQASWGDTQYF.

The chain combines TRBV7-8 with TRBJ2-7; D gene ambiguous. The CDR3 extends over 14 amino acids. The V gene lost 2 bases and the J gene lost 4 bases, with 12 bases spanning the gap. Germline CDR1 reads SGHVS; CDR2 reads FQNEAQ. Here the CDR3 reads CASSLRVRAYEQYF. DNA for the CDR3: TGTGCCAGCAGCTTAAGGGTCAGAGCATACGAGCAGTACTTC.